This T cell receptor beta chain derives from a study of blood T cell repertoires in COVID-19. Study context: COVID-19 samples from acute and convalescent phases originated in the United States, Italy and Spain.

The CDR3 loop spans 15 amino acids. Germline-derived CDR1 and CDR2 are SNHLY and FYNNEI. Trimming cost V 5 bases and J 5 bases; bases outside gene matches: 6. Study processing details: The assay estimated nucleated cells by amplifying reference gene primers. This table comes from immunoSEQ multiplex PCR, and its TCRdb copy is limited to in-frame clones, with some not included. V and J calls and clone size follow that table, whereas D and trimming were derived from the DNA. The sample lists a few hundred thousand clones; roughly 87% were seen once. Donors were grouped by their self-reported clinical history.

This chain links TRBV2 with TRBJ2-1; 10 bases map to TRBD2. The sample comprised PBMCs or T cells enriched from blood (not recorded which). The TCR originated in a woman between 40 and 50 years old who had recovered from COVID-19. DNA for the CDR3: TGTGCCAGCAGTCCGAGGACTAGCGGAAACAATGAGCAGTTCTTC. This gives the protein CASSPRTSGNNEQFF.